This is a list of T cell receptor beta chains from one sample in a study of control samples from healthy donors and cancer patients. Profiling relied on immunoSEQ multiplex PCR, and the TCRdb table lists in-frame clones only, not all of them. The sample has about 170,000 clones, around 88% seen once. The sequenced material came from blood. Receptors originate from a woman in her 30s in good health. Both conserved end residues are part of each CDR3. The order of the fields is D gene, V gene, J gene, clone size, CDR3 protein, CDR3 DNA. A D gene is named only where the DNA matches it firmly. Size tells how often a clone was seen (once, few, many) or the class of an expanded clone, and some rows leave it out.

D gene: TRBD1
V gene: TRBV5-1
J gene: TRBJ2-3
clone size: -
CDR3 protein: CASSLVTGRGTDTQYF
CDR3 DNA: TGCGCCAGCAGCTTGGTGACAGGGCGAGGCACAGATACGCAGTATTTT

D gene: -
V gene: TRBV6-5
J gene: TRBJ1-5
clone size: -
CDR3 protein: CASRPDGTNQPQHF
CDR3 DNA: TGTGCCAGCCGCCCGGACGGTACGAATCAGCCCCAGCATTTT

D gene: TRBD2
V gene: TRBV7-9
J gene: TRBJ2-1
clone size: few
CDR3 protein: CASSPKREKGNEQFF
CDR3 DNA: TGTGCCAGCAGCCCGAAGCGGGAGAAGGGGAATGAGCAGTTCTTC

D gene: TRBD1
V gene: TRBV19
J gene: TRBJ1-1
clone size: many
CDR3 protein: CASSPRQGGMNTEAFF
CDR3 DNA: TGTGCCAGTAGTCCACGACAGGGGGGCATGAACACTGAAGCTTTCTTT

D gene: TRBD1
V gene: TRBV3-1/TRBV3-2
J gene: TRBJ1-1
clone size: -
CDR3 protein: CASRTGENTEAFF
CDR3 DNA: TGTGCCAGTAGGACAGGGGAGAACACTGAAGCTTTCTTT

D gene: -
V gene: TRBV21-1
J gene: TRBJ2-1
clone size: -
CDR3 protein: CANPMGTGEYNEQFF
CDR3 DNA: TGTGCCAACCCTATGGGGACGGGAGAATACAATGAGCAGTTCTTC

D gene: -
V gene: TRBV9
J gene: TRBJ1-1
clone size: -
CDR3 protein: CASSVTEKTEAFF
CDR3 DNA: TGTGCCAGCAGCGTTACAGAGAAGACTGAAGCTTTCTTT

D gene: -
V gene: TRBV13
J gene: TRBJ2-5
clone size: -
CDR3 protein: CASSLAPAGETQYF
CDR3 DNA: TGTGCCAGCAGCTTAGCTCCAGCGGGAGAGACCCAGTACTTC

D gene: -
V gene: TRBV6-5
J gene: TRBJ1-1
clone size: -
CDR3 protein: CASFKVVNTEAFF
CDR3 DNA: TGTGCCAGCTTTAAGGTTGTGAACACTGAAGCTTTCTTT

D gene: -
V gene: TRBV6-5
J gene: TRBJ2-5
clone size: -
CDR3 protein: CASSYVQGGGETQYF
CDR3 DNA: TGTGCCAGCAGTTACGTGCAGGGGGGCGGGGAGACCCAGTACTTC

D gene: -
V gene: TRBV12-3/TRBV12-4
J gene: TRBJ2-1
clone size: -
CDR3 protein: CASSLDKEQFF
CDR3 DNA: TGTGCCAGCAGTTTAGACAAGGAGCAGTTCTTC

D gene: -
V gene: TRBV27
J gene: TRBJ2-4
clone size: -
CDR3 protein: CASSFQVPGLRTTHLAKNIQYF
CDR3 DNA: TGTGCCAGCAGTTTCCAAGTCCCGGGTCTTCGGACTACCCACTTAGCCAAAAACATTCAGTACTTC

D gene: TRBD1
V gene: TRBV27
J gene: TRBJ1-1
clone size: -
CDR3 protein: CASSLSGTGAEAFF
CDR3 DNA: TGTGCCAGCAGTTTATCTGGGACAGGGGCTGAAGCTTTCTTT

D gene: -
V gene: TRBV19
J gene: TRBJ2-2
clone size: -
CDR3 protein: CASSAGPNTGELFF
CDR3 DNA: TGTGCCAGTTCGGCGGGACCGAACACCGGGGAGCTGTTTTTT

D gene: -
V gene: TRBV6-2/TRBV6-3
J gene: TRBJ2-7
clone size: -
CDR3 protein: CASSASEWGLSYEQYF
CDR3 DNA: TGTGCCAGCAGTGCCTCGGAGTGGGGTCTCTCCTACGAGCAGTACTTC

D gene: TRBD1
V gene: TRBV4-1
J gene: TRBJ2-5
clone size: -
CDR3 protein: CASSPGQGARGETQYF
CDR3 DNA: TGCGCCAGCAGCCCGGGACAGGGGGCGAGGGGAGAGACCCAGTACTTC

D gene: TRBD1
V gene: TRBV7-9
J gene: TRBJ2-2
clone size: -
CDR3 protein: CASIEGQARNTGELFF
CDR3 DNA: TGTGCCAGCATCGAGGGACAGGCCCGGAACACCGGGGAGCTGTTTTTT

D gene: -
V gene: TRBV28
J gene: TRBJ2-1
clone size: -
CDR3 protein: CATRATAGNEQFF
CDR3 DNA: TGTGCCACCCGGGCCACGGCTGGCAATGAGCAGTTCTTC

D gene: -
V gene: TRBV2
J gene: TRBJ1-1
clone size: -
CDR3 protein: CASSSTSENTEAFF
CDR3 DNA: TGTGCCAGCAGCTCAACGAGCGAGAACACTGAAGCTTTCTTT

D gene: -
V gene: TRBV12-3/TRBV12-4
J gene: TRBJ1-1
clone size: -
CDR3 protein: CASSIDPNTEAFF
CDR3 DNA: TGTGCCAGCAGTATAGACCCGAACACTGAAGCTTTCTTT

D gene: -
V gene: TRBV12-3/TRBV12-4
J gene: TRBJ1-2
clone size: -
CDR3 protein: CASRGASYTF
CDR3 DNA: TGTGCCAGCAGGGGGGCTAGCTACACCTTC

D gene: TRBD2
V gene: TRBV7-8
J gene: TRBJ2-7
clone size: -
CDR3 protein: CASSLEGLAAYEQYF
CDR3 DNA: TGTGCCAGCAGCTTAGAGGGACTAGCGGCCTACGAGCAGTACTTC

D gene: -
V gene: TRBV27
J gene: TRBJ2-2
clone size: -
CDR3 protein: CASSCPLAVNTGELFF
CDR3 DNA: TGTGCCAGCAGTTGTCCACTTGCGGTGAACACCGGGGAGCTGTTTTTT

D gene: TRBD2
V gene: TRBV10-1
J gene: TRBJ2-2
clone size: -
CDR3 protein: CASNAGANTGELFF
CDR3 DNA: TGCGCCAGCAACGCGGGGGCGAACACCGGGGAGCTGTTTTTT

D gene: TRBD1
V gene: TRBV19
J gene: TRBJ2-6
clone size: -
CDR3 protein: CASSIPDRGLGSSGANVLTF
CDR3 DNA: TGTGCCAGTAGTATCCCGGACAGGGGGCTGGGGAGCTCTGGGGCCAACGTCCTGACTTTC

D gene: -
V gene: TRBV5-1
J gene: TRBJ1-2
clone size: -
CDR3 protein: CASSLDLGRGIYYGYTF
CDR3 DNA: TGCGCCAGCAGCTTGGATCTTGGCAGGGGTATTTACTATGGCTACACCTTC

D gene: -
V gene: TRBV5-1
J gene: TRBJ2-1
clone size: -
CDR3 protein: CASSLEPGDNEQFF
CDR3 DNA: TGCGCCAGCAGCTTGGAACCAGGAGACAATGAGCAGTTCTTC

D gene: -
V gene: TRBV10-3
J gene: TRBJ1-2
clone size: -
CDR3 protein: CAISDRNYGYTF
CDR3 DNA: TGTGCCATCAGTGACAGAAACTATGGCTACACCTTC

D gene: -
V gene: TRBV10-3
J gene: TRBJ1-1
clone size: -
CDR3 protein: CAISGQSEAFF
CDR3 DNA: TGTGCCATCAGTGGACAATCTGAAGCTTTCTTT

D gene: -
V gene: TRBV2
J gene: TRBJ2-1
clone size: -
CDR3 protein: CASSRDAVSYNEQFF
CDR3 DNA: TGTGCCAGCAGCCGGGACGCAGTCTCCTACAATGAGCAGTTCTTC

D gene: -
V gene: TRBV6-5
J gene: TRBJ2-2
clone size: once
CDR3 protein: CASSYPPGELFF
CDR3 DNA: TGTGCCAGCAGTTATCCCCCCGGGGAGCTGTTTTTT

D gene: TRBD1
V gene: TRBV7-9
J gene: TRBJ1-5
clone size: -
CDR3 protein: CASSLEFGDRAGQPQHF
CDR3 DNA: TGTGCCAGCAGCTTAGAGTTTGGGGACAGGGCGGGTCAGCCCCAGCATTTT

D gene: TRBD1
V gene: TRBV30
J gene: TRBJ1-6
clone size: -
CDR3 protein: CAWAPGQGSYNSPLHF
CDR3 DNA: TGTGCCTGGGCCCCGGGACAGGGCTCCTATAATTCACCCCTCCACTTT

D gene: -
V gene: TRBV7-8
J gene: TRBJ1-1
clone size: -
CDR3 protein: CASSLGSRLSGAEAFF
CDR3 DNA: TGTGCCAGCAGCTTAGGTTCCCGCTTGAGTGGCGCAGAAGCTTTCTTT

D gene: -
V gene: TRBV2
J gene: TRBJ1-5
clone size: once
CDR3 protein: CASSVEPQRNQPQHF
CDR3 DNA: TGTGCCAGCAGCGTAGAACCACAGCGCAATCAGCCCCAGCATTTT

D gene: -
V gene: TRBV7-9
J gene: TRBJ1-3
clone size: -
CDR3 protein: CASSLGNTIYF
CDR3 DNA: TGTGCCAGCAGCTTGGGAAACACCATATATTTT

D gene: -
V gene: TRBV25-1
J gene: TRBJ2-2
clone size: -
CDR3 protein: CASSRDTQLNTGELFF
CDR3 DNA: TGTGCCAGCAGTAGGGACACTCAGTTAAACACCGGGGAGCTGTTTTTT

D gene: -
V gene: TRBV28
J gene: TRBJ1-2
clone size: -
CDR3 protein: CASSQGSGYTF
CDR3 DNA: TGTGCCAGCAGTCAGGGGTCTGGCTACACCTTC

D gene: TRBD2
V gene: TRBV11-2
J gene: TRBJ2-7
clone size: -
CDR3 protein: CASSFRLAGGPSYEQYF
CDR3 DNA: TGTGCCAGCAGCTTCCGGCTAGCGGGAGGGCCCTCCTACGAGCAGTACTTC

D gene: TRBD2
V gene: TRBV19
J gene: TRBJ2-1
clone size: -
CDR3 protein: CASSIIPAGYDEQFF
CDR3 DNA: TGTGCCAGTAGTATAATCCCAGCGGGGTATGACGAGCAGTTCTTC

D gene: -
V gene: TRBV4-1
J gene: TRBJ2-7
clone size: -
CDR3 protein: CASSQAGVVLYF
CDR3 DNA: TGCGCCAGCAGCCAAGCCGGTGTAGTTCTGTACTTC

D gene: TRBD2
V gene: TRBV28
J gene: TRBJ2-7
clone size: -
CDR3 protein: CASSSKRLAAYEQYF
CDR3 DNA: TGTGCCAGCAGTTCCAAGAGACTAGCGGCCTACGAGCAGTACTTC

D gene: TRBD2
V gene: TRBV24-1
J gene: TRBJ2-1
clone size: -
CDR3 protein: CATSGRLAGAYNEQFF
CDR3 DNA: TGTGCCACCAGTGGCCGACTAGCGGGAGCTTACAATGAGCAGTTCTTC

D gene: -
V gene: TRBV19
J gene: TRBJ2-6
clone size: -
CDR3 protein: CASSIGQVTSGANVLTF
CDR3 DNA: TGTGCCAGTAGTATAGGACAGGTCACCTCTGGGGCCAACGTCCTGACTTTC

D gene: TRBD2
V gene: TRBV5-6
J gene: TRBJ2-7
clone size: few
CDR3 protein: CASSPRLALEQYF
CDR3 DNA: TGTGCCAGCAGCCCCAGACTAGCTCTCGAGCAGTACTTC

D gene: TRBD1
V gene: TRBV28
J gene: TRBJ2-5
clone size: -
CDR3 protein: CASNPGQANQETQYF
CDR3 DNA: TGTGCCAGCAATCCGGGACAGGCCAACCAAGAGACCCAGTACTTC

D gene: -
V gene: TRBV28
J gene: TRBJ2-2
clone size: -
CDR3 protein: CASSPAGFTGELFF
CDR3 DNA: TGTGCCAGCTCCCCCGCCGGTTTCACCGGGGAGCTGTTTTTT

D gene: TRBD2
V gene: TRBV4-1
J gene: TRBJ2-1
clone size: -
CDR3 protein: CASSQDPAGGLGSYNEQFF
CDR3 DNA: TGCGCCAGCAGCCAAGATCCAGCGGGAGGACTCGGGTCCTACAATGAGCAGTTCTTC

D gene: TRBD2
V gene: TRBV18
J gene: TRBJ2-7
clone size: -
CDR3 protein: CASSLGLAGVSYEQYF
CDR3 DNA: TGTGCCAGCTCCCTCGGACTAGCGGGAGTGTCCTACGAGCAGTACTTC

D gene: -
V gene: TRBV5-1
J gene: TRBJ2-2
clone size: -
CDR3 protein: CASSRWATDTGELFF
CDR3 DNA: TGCGCCAGCAGCCGGTGGGCCACGGACACCGGGGAGCTGTTTTTT

D gene: -
V gene: TRBV3-1/TRBV3-2
J gene: TRBJ2-1
clone size: -
CDR3 protein: CASRGNNEQFF
CDR3 DNA: TGTGCCAGCCGAGGAAACAATGAGCAGTTCTTC

D gene: -
V gene: TRBV14
J gene: TRBJ2-5
clone size: -
CDR3 protein: CASSQELLRGQETQYF
CDR3 DNA: TGTGCCAGCAGCCAAGAGCTACTGCGGGGTCAAGAGACCCAGTACTTC